This paragraph covers one T cell receptor beta chain sequence. Its antigen remains unidentified. This CDR3 comprises 15 residues. In germline, CDR1 is KGHSH, CDR2 LQKENI. V was clipped by 1 base and J by 1 base, with 7 bases between them. The sample belongs to a study of cytomegalovirus exposure and HLA in healthy donors. Regarding the study as a whole: By HLA locus, TCR association rates varied in a later analysis, with DRB1 showing the most and HLA-C the fewest. Researchers catalogued some 160 TCR beta chains as cytomegalovirus-associated. Certain indistinguishable V segments, among them TRBV6-2 and TRBV6-3, were excluded.

Primers included in the PCR were 60 Vbeta and 13 Jbeta primers. Data came from immunoSEQ multiplex PCR; TCRdb stores just in-frame clones and leaves some out. Of under 200,000 clones listed, about 85% are singletons. The rearrangement uses TRBV18 and TRBJ2-2; no reliable D call. This TCR came from a man younger than 30 in good health and CMV-seronegative. Sequencing used PBMCs. The CDR3 nucleotides read TGTGCCAGCTCACCACAGCCCGGGAACACCGGGGAGCTGTTTTTT. This encodes CASSPQPGNTGELFF.